These 27 T cell receptor beta chains were all obtained from the same sample, sequenced in a study of cytomegalovirus exposure and HLA in healthy donors. With 60 Vbeta and 13 Jbeta primers, the PCR was carried out. Assay: immunoSEQ multiplex PCR; the TCRdb copy retains only in-frame clones and omits some. The sample carries under 200,000 clones, approximately 80% recorded once. Sequenced material: PBMCs. Receptor source: a male donor in good health and CMV-seropositive.

This chain links TRBV27 with TRBJ2-1; a weak D match, TRBD2 (7 bases). This CDR3 spans 14 amino acids. V was trimmed by 2 bases and J by 4 bases, leaving 9 bases between them. Per germline, CDR1 MNHEY and CDR2 SMNVEV (reference sequence). The CDR3 sequence: CASSLAGAYNEQFF. As DNA, the CDR3 is TGTGCCAGCAGTTTAGCGGGGGCATACAATGAGCAGTTCTTC.

This clone was observed once. The V gene is TRBV4-2, the J gene TRBJ2-1; D is possibly TRBD1 (5 bases). CDR3 length equals 17 residues. V was trimmed by 8 bases and J by 0 bases, leaving 20 bases between them. In germline, CDR1 is LGHNA, CDR2 YNFKEQ. CDR3 nucleotides: TGTGCCAGCCGACCCCTTCTAGGGGCTGGCTCCTACAATGAGCAGTTCTTC. Amino acids: CASRPLLGAGSYNEQFF.

A single count supports this clone. The chain links TRBV5-4 to TRBJ2-1, with D possibly TRBD2 on 5 matching bases. Trimming took off 7 bases at V and 0 bases at J, with 17 bases between the two ends. The germline CDR1 and CDR2 sequences are SGHNT and YYREEE (reference sequence). This CDR3 is 16 amino acids long. The CDR3 is CASHLPGTSSYNEQFF. CDR3 bases: TGTGCCAGCCACCTTCCGGGAACCAGCTCCTACAATGAGCAGTTCTTC. The full variable domain, its missing parts supplied by reference TRBV5-4 and TRBJ2-1, is ETGVTQSPTHLIKTRGQQVTLRCSSQSGHNTVSWYQQALGQGPQFIFQYYREEENGRGNFPPRFSGLQFPNYSSELNVNALELDDSALYLCASHLPGTSSYNEQFFGPGTRLTVL.

About this clone: The junction does not match germline at one end; this may be a read error. V and J are TRBV11-2 and TRBJ2-6; 9 nucleotides match TRBD1. CDR1 is SGHAT and CDR2 is FQNNGV in the germline V gene. CDR3 length: 19 amino acids. The CDR3 spells CASSTGQGRTLAGANGLTF. The CDR3 DNA reads as TGTGCCAGCAGCACCGGACAGGGGCGAACCCTAGCTGGGGCCAACGGCCTGACTTTC.

V usage is TRBV7-9 and J usage is TRBJ2-2; maybe TRBD1 (5 bases). V was trimmed by 5 bases and J by 8 bases, leaving 15 bases between them. Germline V gene sequence: CDR1 SEHNR, CDR2 FQNEAQ (reference sequence). There are 14 residues in the CDR3. CDR3 protein: CASSPDSPWGELFF. DNA of the CDR3: TGTGCCAGCAGCCCAGACAGTCCGTGGGGGGAGCTGTTTTTT. The full variable domain, in which reference TRBV7-9 and TRBJ2-2 provide the parts outside the CDR3, is DTGVSQNPRHKITKRGQNVTFRCDPISEHNRLYWYRQTLGQGPEFLTYFQNEAQLEKSRLLSDRFSAERPKGSFSTLEIQRTEQGDSAMYLCASSPDSPWGELFFGEGSRLTVL.

This chain connects TRBV27 to TRBJ1-1; tentatively, D is TRBD1 (6 bases). V lost 5 bases to trimming and J lost 1 base, with 8 bases between them. The CDR3 is 13 residues long. Per the germline V gene, CDR1 is MNHEY and CDR2 is SMNVEV (reference sequence). The CDR3 DNA follows: TGTGCCAGCAGTAGCAGGGGGAACACTGAAGCTTTCTTT. It yields the protein CASSSRGNTEAFF.

Only a few counts were recorded for this clone. The V gene is TRBV5-1, the J gene TRBJ2-7; 9 bases match TRBD2. V was pared by 4 bases and J by 2 bases, with 7 bases of the junction left unmatched. Germline CDR1 reads SGHRS; CDR2 reads YFSETQ. CDR3 length: 15 amino acids. The CDR3 protein is CASSVLAGRPYEQYF. CDR3 nucleotides: TGCGCCAGCAGCGTTCTAGCGGGGAGGCCCTACGAGCAGTACTTC.

About this clone itself: Compared with germline, one end of the junction differs, possibly owing to a read error. The J gene is TRBJ1-1, the V gene TRBV5-1; D is unresolved. There are 11 residues in the CDR3. The V gene's germline CDR1 is SGHRS and CDR2 YFSETQ. CDR3 protein: CASSLGVCRIF. The CDR3 DNA reads as TGCGCCAGCAGCCTCGGAGTTTGTCGGATCTTT.

The chain uses TRBV6-6 and TRBJ1-2, with TRBD1 identical over 9 bases. V lost 6 bases and J lost 7; bases outside the gene matches: 6. CDR3 size: 13 residues. Germline V gene lookup returns CDR1 MNHNY and CDR2 SVGAGI (reference sequence). This CDR3 is CASSSGTGFGYTF. The CDR3 region has the DNA TGTGCCAGCAGCTCCGGGACAGGGTTTGGCTACACCTTC.

V is TRBV6-9 and J is TRBJ1-1; D may be TRBD1 (6 bases). CDR1 MNHGY and CDR2 SVAAGI come from the germline V gene. Trimming left V 6 bases short and J 0 bases short, with 23 bases between. The CDR3 contains 18 residues. The CDR3 coding sequence is TGTGCCAGCAGCAATGCCCGACAGGACCCGCGCTTGAACACTGAAGCTTTCTTT. Residues: CASSNARQDPRLNTEAFF.

This clone was recorded once. This chain links TRBV28 with TRBJ2-3; 14 bases are a match to TRBD2. Per the germline V gene, CDR1 is MDHEN and CDR2 is SYDVKM. CDR3 length: 19 residues. With 0 bases clipped from V and 2 bases from J, the junction kept 7 bases outside the gene matches. The CDR3 bases are TGTGCCAGCAGTTTATGGGAGGGACTAGCGGGAGAGTCCACAGATACGCAGTATTTT. It yields the protein CASSLWEGLAGESTDTQYF. The full variable domain, in which reference TRBV28 and TRBJ2-3 provide the parts outside the CDR3, is DVKVTQSSRYLVKRTGEKVFLECVQDMDHENMFWYRQDPGLGLRLIYFSYDVKMKEKGDIPEGYSVSREKKERFSLILESASTNQTSMYLCASSLWEGLAGESTDTQYFGPGTRLTVL.

The rearrangement links TRBV10-3 to TRBJ2-6; D may be TRBD2 (5 bases). Trimming stripped 3 bases from V and 2 bases from J, with 8 bases between. CDR3 size: 15 residues. Germline V gene sequence: CDR1 ENHRY, CDR2 SYGVKD. This CDR3 reads CAISDSGTGANVLTF. CDR3 bases: TGTGCCATCAGTGATTCGGGGACTGGGGCCAACGTCCTGACTTTC.

There are a few counts of this clone. The rearrangement links TRBV7-2 to TRBJ1-2; D unclear. Germline loops: CDR1 SGHTA, CDR2 FQGNSA. This CDR3 is built from 18 residues. Trimming removed 3 bases at V and 0 bases at J, with 20 bases between. DNA of the CDR3: TGTGCCAGCAGCTTTCCCCTGCGCGGTAGAGCTGCTAACTATGGCTACACCTTC. Amino acids: CASSFPLRGRAANYGYTF.

The chain links TRBV5-6 to TRBJ1-4; the match to TRBD1 covers 9 bases. This CDR3 has 14 amino acids. With V trimmed by 4 bases and J by 5 bases, 3 bases remained unmatched. Germline assignment: CDR1 SGHDT and CDR2 YYEEEE. CDR3 DNA sequence: TGTGCCAGCAGCCCGGGACAGGGAAATGAAAAACTGTTTTTT. The encoded protein is CASSPGQGNEKLFF.

The chain combines TRBV18 with TRBJ2-4, with 7 bases aligning to TRBD1. The V segment lost 4 bases and the J segment 4 bases; nucleotides outside the gene matches: 4. CDR3 length equals 14 residues. CDR1 KGHSH and CDR2 LQKENI come from the germline V gene. The CDR3 DNA is TGTGCCAGCTCACTTGACAGGGTAAAAAACATTCAGTACTTC. This encodes CASSLDRVKNIQYF.

CDR3: CAWSVGRDNYGYTF. CDR3 in DNA: TGTGCCTGGAGTGTGGGGCGAGATAACTATGGCTACACCTTC. The chain carries TRBV30 and TRBJ1-2, with D possibly matching TRBD1 (5 bases). Trimming removed 0 bases from V and 1 base from J, with 9 bases in between. The CDR3 is 14 residues long. Per the germline V gene, CDR1 is GTSNPN and CDR2 is SVGIG (reference sequence).

The count of this clone is one. The chain joins TRBV7-6 to TRBJ1-1; 10 bases line up with TRBD1. J was trimmed by 5 bases and V by 5 bases; bases with no gene match: 8. CDR3 length equals 15 residues. Germline-derived CDR1 and CDR2 are SGHVS and FNYEAQ. The DNA of the CDR3 is TGTGCCAGCAGCAAACGACAGGGGGCTAGAACTGAAGCTTTCTTT. Its protein product is CASSKRQGARTEAFF.

V usage is TRBV13 and J usage is TRBJ2-7; D is ambiguous. V lost 2 bases and J lost 0, with 8 bases in between. The CDR3 is 14 amino acids. Looked up from germline, CDR1 is PRHDT and CDR2 is FYEKMQ (reference sequence). The CDR3 DNA reads as TGTGCCAGCAGCTTACGGGTCGCCTCCTACGAGCAGTACTTC. It is translated as CASSLRVASYEQYF.

V gene TRBV10-1 combines with J gene TRBJ1-2; possibly TRBD1 for D (5 bases). This CDR3 has 13 residues. The V and J ends lost 0 bases and 3 bases respectively, with 5 bases between them. Germline V gene sequence: CDR1 WNHNN, CDR2 SYGVQD (reference sequence). Written as DNA, the CDR3 is TGCGCCAGCAGTGAGTCAGGGGACTATGGCTACACCTTC. This gives the protein CASSESGDYGYTF.

V usage is TRBV6-6 and J usage is TRBJ1-1; D unresolved. With 9 bases removed from V and 0 bases from J, the gap between germline ends came to 2 bases. CDR3 length: 10 residues. Germline V CDR1 and CDR2: MNHNY, SVGAGI (reference sequence). The CDR3 bases are TGTGCCAGTATGAACACTGAAGCTTTCTTT. Residues: CASMNTEAFF.

This clone has a single count. The CDR3 loop is CASSQARDLAKNIQYF. The DNA of the CDR3 is TGCGCCAGCAGCCAAGCCAGGGATTTAGCCAAAAACATTCAGTACTTC. The chain employs TRBV4-1 and TRBJ2-4; weak D call: TRBD1 (5 bases). Germline CDR1 and CDR2: MGHRA and YSYEKL. This CDR3 is built from 16 residues. Trimming removed 1 base from V and 0 bases from J, with 10 bases in between.

The CDR3 protein is CASSSHRGTPGANVLTF. CDR3 DNA sequence: TGTGCCAGCAGTTCCCACAGGGGGACGCCTGGGGCCAACGTCCTGACTTTC. This rearrangement joins TRBV27 to TRBJ2-6, with 8 positions matching TRBD1. Germline-derived CDR1 and CDR2 are MNHEY and SMNVEV (reference sequence). The CDR3 has 17 amino acids. Trimming removed 4 bases from V and 2 bases from J; junction bases left unmatched: 7. Full variable domain (rest looked up from reference TRBV27 and TRBJ2-6): EAQVTQNPRYLITVTGKKLTVTCSQNMNHEYMSWYRQDPGLGLRQIYYSMNVEVTDKGDVPEGYKVSRKEKRNFPLILESPSPNQTSLYFCASSSHRGTPGANVLTFGAGSRLTVL.

The chain links TRBV7-8 to TRBJ2-3; no clear D. Looked up from germline, CDR1 is SGHVS and CDR2 is FQNEAQ. The V end was cut by 5 bases, the J end by 1 base, with 10 bases between. This CDR3 is built from 14 residues. The CDR3 DNA is TGTGCCAGCAGCCTAGGTTCTCGCACAGATACGCAGTATTTT. Translation: CASSLGSRTDTQYF. Together with reference TRBV7-8 and TRBJ2-3, the CDR3 gives the full variable domain: GAGVSQSPRYKVAKRGQDVALRCDPISGHVSLFWYQQALGQGPEFLTYFQNEAQLDKSGLPSDRFFAERPEGSVSTLKIQRTQQEDSAVYLCASSLGSRTDTQYFGPGTRLTVL.

This clone was picked up a small number of times. J is TRBJ2-7 and V is TRBV11-3; 8 bases are shared with TRBD1. CDR1 SGHNT and CDR2 YENEEA come from the germline V gene. J was trimmed by 7 bases and V by 5 bases; bases with no gene match: 4. This CDR3 spans 12 amino acids. The CDR3 nucleotides read TGTGCCAGCAGCACGACAGGGGAAGAGCAGTACTTC. Encoded protein: CASSTTGEEQYF.

This rearrangement joins TRBV30 to TRBJ2-5; D is possibly TRBD1 (6 bases). The ends were cut back, 3 bases at V and 5 bases at J, with 16 bases in the middle. The CDR3 sequence is 14 residues long. Germline V lookup: CDR1 GTSNPN, CDR2 SVGIG (reference sequence). CDR3 bases: TGTGCCTGGAGATACACAGGGTACAGGGAGACCCAGTACTTC. This encodes CAWRYTGYRETQYF. The full variable domain, rest sourced from reference TRBV30 and TRBJ2-5, is SQTIHQWPATLVQPVGSPLSLECTVEGTSNPNLYWYRQAAGRGLQLLFYSVGIGQISSEVPQNLSASRPQDRQFILSSKKLLLSDSGFYLCAWRYTGYRETQYFGPGTRLLVL.

The chain couples TRBV5-6 to TRBJ1-2, with D perhaps matching TRBD1 (5 bases). V lost 1 base and J 5 bases, leaving 9 bases between the germline ends. Germline V gene data show CDR1 as SGHDT and CDR2 as YYEEEE. The CDR3 totals 13 residues. CDR3 bases: TGTGCCAGCAGCTTGCCAGGGTTATATGGCTACACCTTC. This gives the protein CASSLPGLYGYTF.

The chain recombines TRBV28 with TRBJ1-2; 10 nucleotides match TRBD1. V was pared by 2 bases and J by 6 bases, with 6 bases of the junction left unmatched. This CDR3 spans 15 amino acids. In germline, CDR1 is MDHEN, CDR2 SYDVKM. CDR3 sequence reads: CASSLLTGGINGYTF. CDR3 in DNA: TGTGCCAGCAGTTTACTGACAGGGGGCATCAATGGCTACACCTTC.